Below are 13 T cell receptor beta chains sequenced from a single sample in a study of blood T cell repertoires in COVID-19. Some clones are missing from TCRdb's copy, which holds only in-frame ones; the method was immunoSEQ multiplex PCR. The repertoire consists of 85,000 to 100,000 clones, with 84% occurring once and the leading ten covering 24%. Sequencing was done on a sample of peripheral blood. These receptors were collected from a human donor in a cohort sampled during active COVID-19.

This chain connects TRBV25-1 to TRBJ1-1, with D tentatively TRBD1 (6 bases). Trimming stripped 6 bases from V and 5 bases from J, with 10 bases between. The CDR3 is made up of 12 amino acids. The V gene's germline CDR1 is MGHDK and CDR2 SYGVNS. CDR3 coding DNA: TGTGCCAGCAGGGACAGTGGAACTGAAGCTTTCTTT. Amino acids: CASRDSGTEAFF.

This clone was seen a single time. The chain is built from TRBV6-5 and TRBJ2-7; the match to TRBD1 covers 12 bases. The CDR3 consists of 14 residues. The V and J ends lost 6 bases and 4 bases, in that order; junction bases with no gene match: 4. In germline, CDR1 is MNHEY, CDR2 SVGAGI. CDR3 region: CASRLGQGAYEQYF. The CDR3 nucleotides are TGTGCCAGCAGATTGGGACAGGGGGCTTACGAGCAGTACTTC.

CDR3 sequence reads: CAISESGAKGTQYF. The DNA of the CDR3 is TGTGCCATCAGTGAGTCGGGGGCCAAAGGGACCCAGTACTTC. The V and J genes are TRBV10-3 and TRBJ2-5; D possibly corresponds to TRBD1 (6 bases). The CDR3 is 14 residues long. The V end lost 0 bases, the J end lost 7 bases, and 12 bases lay between the germline ends. CDR1 is ENHRY, CDR2 SYGVKD, per germline.

The chain couples TRBV14 to TRBJ2-7, with TRBD2 matching 14 bases. Germline V gene sequence: CDR1 SGHDN, CDR2 FVKESK. J gave up 2 bases and V 5 bases, and 5 bases lay outside the gene matches. The CDR3 is 16 amino acids. CDR3 in amino acids: CASSDGLAGGPYEQYF. The CDR3 DNA reads as TGTGCCAGCAGCGACGGACTAGCGGGAGGACCCTACGAGCAGTACTTC. Full variable domain (missing parts from reference TRBV14 and TRBJ2-7): EAGVTQFPSHSVIEKGQTVTLRCDPISGHDNLYWYRRVMGKEIKFLLHFVKESKQDESGMPNNRFLAERTGGTYSTLKVQPAELEDSGVYFCASSDGLAGGPYEQYFGPGTRLTVT.

This rearrangement joins TRBV24-1 to TRBJ2-5, with TRBD1 matching 8 bases. The CDR3 sequence is 15 residues long. Trimming at V came to 4 bases and at J to 1 base, leaving 4 bases not matched to a gene. The germline V gene has CDR1 KGHDR and CDR2 SFDVKD. CDR3 DNA sequence: TGTGCCACCAGTGACCCGGACAGGGCCCAAGAGACCCAGTACTTC. As protein: CATSDPDRAQETQYF.

This chain joins TRBV5-6 and TRBJ1-2; 7 bases fit TRBD1. The V segment lost 4 bases and the J segment 4 bases; nucleotides outside the gene matches: 13. This CDR3 contains 16 residues. Germline V gene data show CDR1 as SGHDT and CDR2 as YYEEEE. Written as DNA, the CDR3 is TGTGCCAGCAGCCTGCCCTCGACAGGGACCTCCTATGGCTACACCTTC. This sequence encodes CASSLPSTGTSYGYTF.

This clone was recorded a few times. The gene calls are TRBV6-2 or TRBV6-3 and TRBJ2-3; TRBD2 matches 10 bases. The V gene end was trimmed by 2 bases and the J gene end by 2 bases; junction bases not matched to a gene: 10. Germline V CDR1 and CDR2: MNHEY, SVGEGT. The CDR3 consists of 18 residues. The CDR3 DNA is TGTGCCAGCAGTTACATTGTAACCGGGACTAGCGCCACAGATACGCAGTATTTT. Translated: CASSYIVTGTSATDTQYF.

This clone came up once. CDR3 in DNA: TGTGCCAGCGCGGGACAGGGGGACACCGGGGAGCTGTTTTTT. Its protein product is CASAGQGDTGELFF. V gene TRBV25-1 combines with J gene TRBJ2-2; 11 bases are shared with TRBD1. This CDR3 is built from 14 residues. Germline values: CDR1 MGHDK, CDR2 SYGVNS. Trimming at V came to 8 bases and at J to 3 bases, leaving 2 bases not matched to a gene.

As DNA, the CDR3 is TGTGCCAGCTCACCACCCAACGGGGGACGGACTGAAGCTTTCTTT. Amino acid sequence: CASSPPNGGRTEAFF. This chain joins TRBV18 and TRBJ1-1; D might be TRBD1 (5 bases). The V and J ends lost 0 bases and 5 bases respectively, with 13 bases between them. Germline V lookup: CDR1 KGHSH, CDR2 LQKENI. The CDR3 has 15 residues. Using reference TRBV18 and TRBJ1-1 for the parts outside the CDR3, the full variable domain is NAGVMQNPRHLVRRRGQEARLRCSPMKGHSHVYWYRQLPEEGLKFMVYLQKENIIDESGMPKERFSAEFPKEGPSILRIQQVVRGDSAAYFCASSPPNGGRTEAFFGQGTRLTVV.

The chain couples TRBV29-1 to TRBJ1-4, with D uncertain. The CDR3 runs to 11 residues. V shed 0 bases and J shed 12 bases, with 8 bases lying between them. Germline CDR1 and CDR2: SQVTM and ANQGSEA. The CDR3 here is CSVEDLAELFF. In nucleotides, the CDR3 is TGCAGCGTTGAAGATCTGGCAGAACTGTTTTTT.

V is TRBV2 and J is TRBJ1-2; unclear D gene. This CDR3 comprises 11 residues. V lost 8 bases, J lost 5 bases, and 9 bases lay in between. Germline V gene sequence: CDR1 SNHLY, CDR2 FYNNEI. Here the CDR3 reads CASREEYGYTF. The CDR3, as DNA: TGTGCCAGCCGGGAGGAATATGGCTACACCTTC.

The chain joins TRBV15 to TRBJ2-3; the D is unclear. Looked up from germline, CDR1 is LNHNV and CDR2 is YYDKDF (reference sequence). Trimming pared 4 bases from V and 2 bases from J, leaving 13 bases between. There are 15 residues in the CDR3. The chain's CDR3 is CATSTGPEVTDTQYF. For the CDR3, the DNA is TGTGCCACCAGCACTGGCCCTGAAGTCACAGATACGCAGTATTTT.

This chain links TRBV7-2 with TRBJ1-2, with TRBD1 matching 7 bases. J gave up 2 bases and V 5 bases, and 5 bases lay outside the gene matches. CDR1 is SGHTA and CDR2 is FQGNSA in the germline V gene. This CDR3 has 14 amino acids. In DNA form, the CDR3 reads TGTGCCAGCAGCGGGCAGGGGGGCAACTATGGCTACACCTTC. Encoded protein: CASSGQGGNYGYTF.